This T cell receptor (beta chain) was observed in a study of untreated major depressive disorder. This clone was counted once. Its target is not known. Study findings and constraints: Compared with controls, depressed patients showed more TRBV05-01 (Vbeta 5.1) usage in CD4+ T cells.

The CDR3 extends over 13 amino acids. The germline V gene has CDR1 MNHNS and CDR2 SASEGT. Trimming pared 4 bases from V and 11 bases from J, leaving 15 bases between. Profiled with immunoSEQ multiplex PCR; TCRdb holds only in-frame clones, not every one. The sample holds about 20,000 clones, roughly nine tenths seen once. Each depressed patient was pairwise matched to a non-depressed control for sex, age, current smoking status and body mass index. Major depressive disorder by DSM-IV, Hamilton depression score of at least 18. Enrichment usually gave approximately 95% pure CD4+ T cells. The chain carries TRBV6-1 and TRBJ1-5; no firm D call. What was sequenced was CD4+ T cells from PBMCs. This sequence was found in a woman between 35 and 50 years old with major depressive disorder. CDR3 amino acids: CASSGGLASAQHF. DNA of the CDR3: TGTGCCAGCAGTGGAGGGCTGGCGTCAGCCCAGCATTTT.